The rows below give T cell receptor beta chains drawn from one sample of a study of blood T cells in healthy people across ages. One entry per CDR3 protein, called by TCRdb with MiXCR from the 5' RACE reads. Here the sample spans some 890,000 distinct CDR3 sequences, around 29% being singletons. A further study also used this sample, focusing on T cells of mothers and their children.

Sequencing was performed on blood. The receptors here all came from a middle-aged woman in good health. Both conserved end residues are part of each CDR3. A D gene is named only where the DNA matches it firmly. Size values are once, few and many counts, or a class for expanded clones, and some rows have none.

j_call v_call clone_size d_call cdr3_aa cdr3_nt
TRBJ2-5 TRBV5-1 once TRBD2 CASSRTLARGGETQYF TGCGCCAGCAGCCGCACACTAGCGAGGGGCGGGGAGACCCAGTACTTC
TRBJ2-3 TRBV4-1 many TRBD2 CASSVQAGGLTDTQYF TGCGCCAGCAGCGTCCAGGCGGGGGGACTCACAGATACGCAGTATTTT
TRBJ1-5 TRBV20-1 . TRBD1 CSVGQGHNQPQHF TGCAGTGTGGGACAGGGCCACAATCAGCCCCAGCATTTT
TRBJ1-2 TRBV5-6 . TRBD1 CASSLQQGDGYTF TGTGCCAGCAGCTTGCAACAGGGGGATGGCTACACCTTC
TRBJ2-1 TRBV15 few TRBD2 CATSRPSGGSYNEQFF TGTGCCACCAGCAGACCCTCGGGGGGCTCCTACAATGAGCAGTTCTTC
TRBJ2-7 TRBV11-2 few TRBD2 CASSYIPRAGVLSYEQYF TGTGCCAGCAGTTACATTCCTCGGGCGGGGGTCCTTTCCTACGAGCAGTACTTC
TRBJ2-1 TRBV18 . . CASSPITGTYNEQFF TGTGCCAGCTCACCCATTACCGGGACCTACAATGAGCAGTTCTTC
TRBJ1-4 TRBV28 . TRBD1 CASTYQDRGEETNEKLFF TGTGCCAGCACCTACCAGGACAGGGGAGAGGAAACTAATGAAAAACTGTTTTTT
TRBJ1-1 TRBV20-1 . . CSARVRGAWTEAFF TGCAGTGCTAGAGTTAGGGGGGCATGGACTGAAGCTTTCTTT
TRBJ1-5 TRBV20-1 few . CSPQGPLSNQPQHF TGCAGTCCCCAGGGTCCCCTTAGCAATCAGCCCCAGCATTTT
TRBJ2-5 TRBV6-6 once TRBD1 CAISYGDRAWGETQYF TGTGCCATCAGTTACGGGGACAGGGCCTGGGGAGAGACCCAGTACTTC
TRBJ2-7 TRBV27 few TRBD1 CASSHGTGYSYEQYF TGTGCCAGCAGTCACGGGACAGGGTACTCCTACGAGCAGTACTTC
TRBJ2-7 TRBV7-2 . . CASSSRQPINNEQYF TGTGCCAGCAGCAGTAGACAGCCCATTAACAATGAGCAGTACTTC
TRBJ2-7 TRBV20-1 . TRBD2 CSAPGTSGGTSSYEQYF TGCAGTGCCCCCGGGACTAGCGGGGGCACCAGCTCCTACGAGCAGTACTTC
TRBJ2-7 TRBV6-2/TRBV6-3 few . CASSDWTGRDYEQYF TGTGCCAGCAGTGACTGGACCGGACGAGACTACGAGCAGTACTTC
TRBJ1-6 TRBV20-1 many TRBD1 CSASPSTGVNSPLHF TGCAGTGCTAGCCCTTCGACAGGGGTGAATTCACCCCTCCACTTT